This is a list of T cell receptor beta chains from one sample in a study of T cell responses to AZD1222 COVID-19 vaccine. The method was immunoSEQ multiplex PCR; TCRdb's version includes in-frame clones alone and lacks a portion of them. This sample has over 150,000 clones, with around 92% found just once. The sequenced sample was peripheral blood, obtained on day 0 of MenACWY control vaccination. The receptor source for this set is an adult in good health. CDR3s include the opening cysteine and the closing phenylalanine or tryptophan. Fields, in order: D gene, J gene, V gene, clone size, CDR3 DNA, CDR3 protein. A D gene is named only where the DNA matches it firmly. For some rows the clone size is stated as once, few or many, or as a class when expanded; others skip it.

D gene: NA; J gene: TRBJ1-3; V gene: TRBV19; clone size: NA; CDR3 DNA: TGTGCCAGTAGTAACGGACGAGGGAACACCATATATTTT; CDR3 protein: CASSNGRGNTIYF
D gene: NA; J gene: TRBJ2-7; V gene: TRBV6-2/TRBV6-3; clone size: NA; CDR3 DNA: TGTGCCAGCAGTCCGCTAGCGTACGAGCAGTACTTC; CDR3 protein: CASSPLAYEQYF
D gene: TRBD1; J gene: TRBJ2-7; V gene: TRBV30; clone size: once; CDR3 DNA: TGTGCCTGCCACAGGGGTGGCTACGAGCAGTACTTC; CDR3 protein: CACHRGGYEQYF
D gene: NA; J gene: TRBJ1-2; V gene: TRBV28; clone size: NA; CDR3 DNA: TGTGCCAGCCATGAAAGTGCGACAATTTATGGCTACACCTTC; CDR3 protein: CASHESATIYGYTF
D gene: TRBD1; J gene: TRBJ1-4; V gene: TRBV7-8; clone size: NA; CDR3 DNA: TGTGCCAGCAGCTTACGGGACAGGGGGCCCACTAATGAAAAACTGTTTTTT; CDR3 protein: CASSLRDRGPTNEKLFF
D gene: TRBD1; J gene: TRBJ1-2; V gene: TRBV5-6; clone size: NA; CDR3 DNA: TGTGCCAGCAGCTTATCGACAGGGTTAGTCTATGGCTACACCTTC; CDR3 protein: CASSLSTGLVYGYTF
D gene: NA; J gene: TRBJ1-2; V gene: TRBV10-3; clone size: NA; CDR3 DNA: TGTGCCATCAGTGAAACCCGGCGGGAGGTTGGCTACACCTTC; CDR3 protein: CAISETRREVGYTF
D gene: TRBD1; J gene: TRBJ1-1; V gene: TRBV4-2; clone size: few; CDR3 DNA: TGTGCCAGCAGCCAAGTACAGGGGTTGAACACTGAAGCTTTCTTT; CDR3 protein: CASSQVQGLNTEAFF
D gene: NA; J gene: TRBJ2-1; V gene: TRBV7-2; clone size: NA; CDR3 DNA: TGTGCCAGCAGCCTCCGGGGCGGGCGGGACAATGAGCAGTTCTTC; CDR3 protein: CASSLRGGRDNEQFF
D gene: NA; J gene: TRBJ1-2; V gene: TRBV2; clone size: NA; CDR3 DNA: TGTGCCAGCAGTGACGCCAGGGGTCTTGGCTACACCTTC; CDR3 protein: CASSDARGLGYTF
D gene: NA; J gene: TRBJ2-7; V gene: TRBV7-9; clone size: NA; CDR3 DNA: TGTGCCACCAAACAGGGATCCTCCTACGAGCAGTACTTC; CDR3 protein: CATKQGSSYEQYF
D gene: TRBD1; J gene: TRBJ1-5; V gene: TRBV6-5; clone size: NA; CDR3 DNA: TGTGCCAGCAGGCAGGGGGAAGGGCAGCCCCAGCATTTT; CDR3 protein: CASRQGEGQPQHF
D gene: NA; J gene: TRBJ2-1; V gene: TRBV6-2/TRBV6-3; clone size: few; CDR3 DNA: TGTGCCAGCAGTTTCAGGGGTAGCCACAATGAGCAGTTCTTC; CDR3 protein: CASSFRGSHNEQFF
D gene: NA; J gene: TRBJ2-1; V gene: TRBV11-3; clone size: NA; CDR3 DNA: TGTGCCAGCAGCTTACCAGGGGCTACCTACAATGAGCAGTTCTTC; CDR3 protein: CASSLPGATYNEQFF
D gene: NA; J gene: TRBJ2-1; V gene: TRBV30; clone size: NA; CDR3 DNA: TGTGCCTGGAGTGTACTAGGGGGGGCCTACAATGAGCAGTTCTTC; CDR3 protein: CAWSVLGGAYNEQFF
D gene: TRBD1; J gene: TRBJ1-2; V gene: TRBV27; clone size: NA; CDR3 DNA: TGTGCCAGCAAGACCGGGACAGACTATGGCTACACCTTC; CDR3 protein: CASKTGTDYGYTF
D gene: TRBD2; J gene: TRBJ2-1; V gene: TRBV3-1/TRBV3-2; clone size: NA; CDR3 DNA: TGTGCCAGCAGCCAAGATTCCGGGAGGGCCTACAATGAGCAGTTCTTC; CDR3 protein: CASSQDSGRAYNEQFF
D gene: TRBD2; J gene: TRBJ2-1; V gene: TRBV7-3; clone size: NA; CDR3 DNA: TGTGCCAGCAGCCCACTAGCGGGAGACTACAATGAGCAGTTCTTC; CDR3 protein: CASSPLAGDYNEQFF
D gene: NA; J gene: TRBJ1-2; V gene: TRBV30; clone size: NA; CDR3 DNA: TGTGCCCTGACGATTAGTAGAGGACGAAAACATGGCTACACCTTC; CDR3 protein: CALTISRGRKHGYTF
D gene: NA; J gene: TRBJ2-2; V gene: TRBV10-1; clone size: once; CDR3 DNA: TGCGCCAGCAGTGATCGGACTGTTTCAAACACCGGGGAGCTGTTTTTT; CDR3 protein: CASSDRTVSNTGELFF
D gene: TRBD2; J gene: TRBJ2-1; V gene: TRBV19; clone size: NA; CDR3 DNA: TGTGCCAGTAGATCGCGGGAGAGAAATGAGCAGTTCTTC; CDR3 protein: CASRSRERNEQFF
D gene: NA; J gene: TRBJ2-1; V gene: TRBV18; clone size: NA; CDR3 DNA: TGTGCCAGCTCACCTGGGATTCCGTACAATGAGCAGTTCTTC; CDR3 protein: CASSPGIPYNEQFF
D gene: TRBD2; J gene: TRBJ2-5; V gene: TRBV15; clone size: NA; CDR3 DNA: TGTGCCACCAGCAGAGGTATGAGCGGGAGTGAGACCCAGTACTTC; CDR3 protein: CATSRGMSGSETQYF
D gene: NA; J gene: TRBJ1-2; V gene: TRBV19; clone size: few; CDR3 DNA: TGTGCCGCTGGGGAGCACTATGGCTACACCTTC; CDR3 protein: CAAGEHYGYTF
D gene: TRBD2; J gene: TRBJ2-2; V gene: TRBV11-2; clone size: NA; CDR3 DNA: TGTGCCAGCAGCTTAGAACTAGCGGGAGTGAGCGGGGAGCTGTTTTTT; CDR3 protein: CASSLELAGVSGELFF
D gene: NA; J gene: TRBJ1-3; V gene: TRBV5-1; clone size: NA; CDR3 DNA: TGCGCCAGCAGCATCAGGGGACCTGGAAACACCATATATTTT; CDR3 protein: CASSIRGPGNTIYF
D gene: NA; J gene: TRBJ1-2; V gene: TRBV13; clone size: NA; CDR3 DNA: TGTGCCAGCAGCGCAAACCGAGGCCCCACAGAGCCCTATGGCTACACCTTC; CDR3 protein: CASSANRGPTEPYGYTF
D gene: NA; J gene: TRBJ2-7; V gene: TRBV7-2; clone size: NA; CDR3 DNA: TGTGCCAGCAGCTTAAATCGGGGCTCCTACGAGCAGTACTTC; CDR3 protein: CASSLNRGSYEQYF
D gene: NA; J gene: TRBJ1-4; V gene: TRBV2; clone size: NA; CDR3 DNA: TGTGCCAGCATTAGGGACGGCATCAGCGAAAAACTGTTTTTT; CDR3 protein: CASIRDGISEKLFF
D gene: NA; J gene: TRBJ1-5; V gene: TRBV7-9; clone size: NA; CDR3 DNA: TGTGCCAGCAGCTTAGGACCAGATCAGCCCCAGCATTTT; CDR3 protein: CASSLGPDQPQHF
D gene: NA; J gene: TRBJ1-3; V gene: TRBV7-2; clone size: NA; CDR3 DNA: TGTGCCAGCAGCTTAGCAGGGAGCGGAAACACCATATATTTT; CDR3 protein: CASSLAGSGNTIYF
D gene: NA; J gene: TRBJ1-1; V gene: TRBV5-1; clone size: NA; CDR3 DNA: TGCGCCAGCAGCGCGGACGCTTATAAAAACCGGAAGAACACTGAAGCTTTCTTT; CDR3 protein: CASSADAYKNRKNTEAFF
D gene: NA; J gene: TRBJ2-1; V gene: TRBV27; clone size: NA; CDR3 DNA: TGTGCCAGCAGGAATCCGTCCGCAGGACTGGCCAATGAGCAGTTCTTC; CDR3 protein: CASRNPSAGLANEQFF
D gene: NA; J gene: TRBJ1-2; V gene: TRBV21-1; clone size: once; CDR3 DNA: TGTGCCAGCAGCAAAGCGCTGGCAGAGATCTATGGCTACACCTTC; CDR3 protein: CASSKALAEIYGYTF
D gene: NA; J gene: TRBJ2-5; V gene: TRBV27; clone size: NA; CDR3 DNA: TGTGCCAGCAATCGACAGGGAGGGCGCCAAGAGACCCAGTACTTC; CDR3 protein: CASNRQGGRQETQYF
D gene: TRBD1; J gene: TRBJ1-2; V gene: TRBV5-1; clone size: NA; CDR3 DNA: TGCGCCAGCGGTATTGACAGGGGGCAGCCAAGGGGCTACACCTTC; CDR3 protein: CASGIDRGQPRGYTF
D gene: TRBD2; J gene: TRBJ2-3; V gene: TRBV7-2; clone size: NA; CDR3 DNA: TGTGCCAGCAGTTCCCCTAGCGGGCTAGATACGCAGTATTTT; CDR3 protein: CASSSPSGLDTQYF
D gene: NA; J gene: TRBJ1-2; V gene: TRBV28; clone size: NA; CDR3 DNA: TGTGCCAGCAGCCACGGGTCGGGACAAACGGGTAACACCTTC; CDR3 protein: CASSHGSGQTGNTF
D gene: NA; J gene: TRBJ2-1; V gene: TRBV7-3; clone size: NA; CDR3 DNA: TGTGCCAGCAGCCCGTCTAGCGCCTCCTACAATGAGCAGTTCTTC; CDR3 protein: CASSPSSASYNEQFF
D gene: TRBD1; J gene: TRBJ2-7; V gene: TRBV5-1; clone size: NA; CDR3 DNA: TGCGCCAGCAGCTTGACGGGACAGACGTCAGGGGAGCAGTACTTC; CDR3 protein: CASSLTGQTSGEQYF
D gene: TRBD2; J gene: TRBJ2-7; V gene: TRBV9; clone size: NA; CDR3 DNA: TGTGCCAGCAGCGTAACTAGCGGGAGTCACTACGAGCAGTACTTC; CDR3 protein: CASSVTSGSHYEQYF
D gene: TRBD1; J gene: TRBJ1-2; V gene: TRBV30; clone size: NA; CDR3 DNA: TGTGCCTGGAATCCACAGGGGGCGAATGGCTACACCTTC; CDR3 protein: CAWNPQGANGYTF
D gene: NA; J gene: TRBJ1-1; V gene: TRBV30; clone size: few; CDR3 DNA: TGTGCCTGGAGTGCCGGACGAGTGTCCGCTGAAGCTTTCTTT; CDR3 protein: CAWSAGRVSAEAFF
D gene: NA; J gene: TRBJ2-3; V gene: TRBV9; clone size: NA; CDR3 DNA: TGTGCCAGCAGCCCCCGGGACAGCACAGATACGCAGTATTTT; CDR3 protein: CASSPRDSTDTQYF
D gene: NA; J gene: TRBJ2-1; V gene: TRBV19; clone size: NA; CDR3 DNA: TGTGCCAGTACCCCCAGGGAGAGGAACAATGAGCAGTTCTTC; CDR3 protein: CASTPRERNNEQFF
D gene: NA; J gene: TRBJ1-6; V gene: TRBV4-2; clone size: once; CDR3 DNA: TGTGCCAGCAGCCAGGGCTTTGGGGCACCCCTCCACTTT; CDR3 protein: CASSQGFGAPLHF
D gene: NA; J gene: TRBJ1-5; V gene: TRBV6-5; clone size: NA; CDR3 DNA: TGTGCCGCGGGGGAGGGGGTGATAGAGCCCCAGCATTTT; CDR3 protein: CAAGEGVIEPQHF
D gene: NA; J gene: TRBJ1-2; V gene: TRBV19; clone size: NA; CDR3 DNA: TGTGCCAGTAGTCTTAAACCGAAAGAGGGCGGCTACACCTTC; CDR3 protein: CASSLKPKEGGYTF
D gene: NA; J gene: TRBJ2-1; V gene: TRBV7-3; clone size: NA; CDR3 DNA: TGTGCCAGCAGTCAGGCGGGGATTAACAATGAGCAGTTCTTC; CDR3 protein: CASSQAGINNEQFF
D gene: NA; J gene: TRBJ2-3; V gene: TRBV7-2; clone size: few; CDR3 DNA: TGTGCCAGCAGCTTAGCGGGGCCAGCAGATACGCAGTATTTT; CDR3 protein: CASSLAGPADTQYF
D gene: TRBD1; J gene: TRBJ2-1; V gene: TRBV19; clone size: NA; CDR3 DNA: TGTGCCAGCCGGGACAGCCCATACAATGAGCAGTTCTTC; CDR3 protein: CASRDSPYNEQFF
D gene: NA; J gene: TRBJ1-5; V gene: TRBV7-6; clone size: NA; CDR3 DNA: TGTGCCAGCAGCTTCGGGGGAAACAATCAGCCCCAGCATTTT; CDR3 protein: CASSFGGNNQPQHF
D gene: NA; J gene: TRBJ2-1; V gene: TRBV5-1; clone size: NA; CDR3 DNA: TGCGCCAGCAGCCGACTGCCCGACAATGAGCAGTTCTTC; CDR3 protein: CASSRLPDNEQFF
D gene: NA; J gene: TRBJ1-5; V gene: TRBV10-2; clone size: NA; CDR3 DNA: TGCGCCAGCAGTGAAGCCGGGGGCAATCAGCCCCAGCATTTT; CDR3 protein: CASSEAGGNQPQHF
D gene: NA; J gene: TRBJ1-1; V gene: TRBV5-1; clone size: NA; CDR3 DNA: TGCGCCAGCAGCTTGGGGGCAGAGATGAACACTGAAGCTTTCTTT; CDR3 protein: CASSLGAEMNTEAFF
D gene: TRBD1; J gene: TRBJ1-2; V gene: TRBV30; clone size: NA; CDR3 DNA: TGTGCCTGGAGCCACGGGGACAGCCATTATGGCTACACCTTC; CDR3 protein: CAWSHGDSHYGYTF
D gene: TRBD2; J gene: TRBJ2-7; V gene: TRBV7-2; clone size: many; CDR3 DNA: TGTGCCAGCAGCTTATCACGGACTAGCGGGAAACACGAGCAGTACTTC; CDR3 protein: CASSLSRTSGKHEQYF
D gene: NA; J gene: TRBJ1-1; V gene: TRBV29-1; clone size: NA; CDR3 DNA: TGCAGCGTTGGAGTCGGAGGGACGGACACTGAAGCTTTCTTT; CDR3 protein: CSVGVGGTDTEAFF
D gene: NA; J gene: TRBJ2-2; V gene: TRBV3-1/TRBV3-2; clone size: NA; CDR3 DNA: TGTGCCAGCAGCCAAGCGTTGGCGTCTGGGGAGCTGTTTTTT; CDR3 protein: CASSQALASGELFF